Below, 20 T cell receptor beta chains from the same sample are listed, as sequenced in a study of cytomegalovirus exposure and HLA in healthy donors. Both 60 Vbeta primers and 13 Jbeta primers went into the PCR. Data came from immunoSEQ multiplex PCR; TCRdb stores just in-frame clones and leaves some out. Of some 120,000 clones in the sample, around four fifths were seen once. The sample was PBMCs. Source of these receptors: a man aged 18-30 years in good health and CMV-seropositive.

This clone was found a few times. The rearrangement uses TRBV6-1 and TRBJ2-5, with 15 bases fitting TRBD2. The CDR3 runs 19 residues. J gave up 5 bases and V 0 bases, and 10 bases lay outside the gene matches. Germline assignment: CDR1 MNHNS and CDR2 SASEGT. CDR3 amino acids: CASSEALRGLAGGSETQYF. The CDR3 region has the DNA TGTGCCAGCAGTGAAGCGCTTCGTGGACTAGCGGGGGGGTCGGAGACCCAGTACTTC.

The genes are TRBV10-3 and TRBJ1-4, with TRBD1 matching over 9 bases. Trimming cost V 3 bases and J 1 base; bases outside gene matches: 6. CDR3 length: 17 residues. Looked up from germline, CDR1 is ENHRY and CDR2 is SYGVKD. Here the CDR3 reads CAISDDPGQGTNEKLFF. CDR3 DNA sequence: TGTGCCATCAGTGACGATCCGGGACAGGGAACTAATGAAAAACTGTTTTTT.

The V gene is TRBV19, the J gene TRBJ2-7; 9 bases fit TRBD1. There are 15 residues in the CDR3. The germline CDR1 and CDR2 sequences are LNHDA and SQIVND (reference sequence). The V segment lost 6 bases and the J segment 3 bases; nucleotides outside the gene matches: 9. CDR3 sequence: CASSKGQGTLYEQYF. CDR3 DNA sequence: TGTGCCAGTAGCAAGGGACAGGGAACCCTCTACGAGCAGTACTTC.

V is TRBV30 and J is TRBJ1-2; the D gene is possibly TRBD1 (5 bases). The CDR3 length is 14 residues. The germline V gene has CDR1 GTSNPN and CDR2 SVGIG (reference sequence). The V end lost 5 bases, the J end lost 0 bases, and 13 bases lay between the germline ends. This CDR3 reads CAWQTGQANYGYTF. CDR3 nucleotide sequence: TGTGCCTGGCAAACAGGCCAAGCTAACTATGGCTACACCTTC.

V is TRBV2 and J is TRBJ2-1, with 8 positions matching TRBD2. V dropped 7 bases and J dropped 0; count of bases not matched to a gene: 5. CDR1 is SNHLY and CDR2 is FYNNEI in the germline V gene. The CDR3 length is 15 residues. The CDR3 is CASTGTRSSYNEQFF. CDR3 in DNA: TGTGCCAGCACTGGGACTAGGAGCTCCTACAATGAGCAGTTCTTC.

This clone has only a few counts. The chain couples TRBV6-1 to TRBJ2-7; no definite D call. Looked up from germline, CDR1 is MNHNS and CDR2 is SASEGT. Trimming pared 5 bases from V and 2 bases from J, leaving 13 bases between. CDR3 size: 14 residues. The chain's CDR3 is CASSFRPPPYEQYF. The DNA for the CDR3 is TGTGCCAGCAGTTTCAGGCCTCCTCCCTACGAGCAGTACTTC.

The rearrangement uses TRBV15 and TRBJ2-2, with a tentative D call TRBD2 (5 bases). The V end was cut by 1 base, the J end by 7 bases, with 22 bases between. Germline CDR1 LNHNV, CDR2 YYDKDF (reference sequence). The CDR3 has 18 amino acids. The CDR3 region has the DNA TGTGCCACCAGCAGAGTCTTCGGAGGCAACCCGGAGGTCGGGGAGCTGTTTTTT. This encodes CATSRVFGGNPEVGELFF. The full variable domain, rest sourced from reference TRBV15 and TRBJ2-2, is DAMVIQNPRYQVTQFGKPVTLSCSQTLNHNVMYWYQQKSSQAPKLLFHYYDKDFNNEADTPDNFQSRRPNTSFCFLDIRSPGLGDTAMYLCATSRVFGGNPEVGELFFGEGSRLTVL.

This clone was seen a handful of times. V and J are TRBV4-2 and TRBJ2-5; 11 bases fit TRBD2. There are 16 residues in the CDR3. The J segment lost 3 bases and the V segment lost 5 bases, leaving 8 bases of the junction unmatched. In germline, CDR1 is LGHNA, CDR2 YNFKEQ. Written as DNA, the CDR3 is TGTGCCAGCAGCTATCCTAGCGGGGGGCACGAAGAGACCCAGTACTTC. As protein: CASSYPSGGHEETQYF.

V is TRBV19 and J is TRBJ1-1; D is possibly TRBD1 (5 bases). V lost 7 bases, J lost 2 bases, and 14 bases lay in between. Germline assignment: CDR1 LNHDA and CDR2 SQIVND (reference sequence). The CDR3 has 14 amino acids. The CDR3 protein is CASNMGGANTEAFF. CDR3 bases: TGTGCCAGTAACATGGGGGGTGCCAACACTGAAGCTTTCTTT.

This clone was observed a single time. V gene TRBV2 combines with J gene TRBJ1-2, with 7 bases that match TRBD1. This CDR3 comprises 12 residues. V lost 7 bases and J lost 5; bases outside the gene matches: 4. Per germline, CDR1 SNHLY and CDR2 FYNNEI. DNA of the CDR3: TGTGCCAGCACGCAGGGGGTGTATGGCTACACCTTC. It encodes CASTQGVYGYTF.

The J gene is TRBJ2-3, the V gene TRBV19; D perhaps matches TRBD2 (7 bases). From germline, CDR1 is LNHDA and CDR2 SQIVND (reference sequence). The V end lost 6 bases, the J end lost 6 bases, and 19 bases lay between the germline ends. The CDR3 is made up of 15 amino acids. CDR3 sequence reads: CASRALEGGRDTQYF. The CDR3 DNA is TGTGCCAGTAGGGCTTTGGAGGGGGGGCGTGATACGCAGTATTTT.

This clone came up a few times. This chain links TRBV30 with TRBJ1-1; TRBD1 matches at 11 bases. CDR1 and CDR2 from the germline V gene are GTSNPN and SVGIG (reference sequence). The CDR3 contains 17 residues. V dropped 0 bases and J dropped 4; count of bases not matched to a gene: 10. The CDR3, as DNA: TGTGCCTGGAGTGTAATCGGACAGGGGGCGCGAGGCACTGAAGCTTTCTTT. Encoded protein: CAWSVIGQGARGTEAFF.

The gene calls are TRBV7-9 and TRBJ2-7, with 7 bases aligning to TRBD1. CDR3 length: 17 amino acids. CDR1 SEHNR and CDR2 FQNEAQ come from the germline V gene (reference sequence). V lost 4 bases to trimming and J lost 0 bases; unmatched junction nucleotides: 12. CDR3 DNA: TGTGCCAGCAGCTCATCACCCGGACAGGCTAACTCCTACGAGCAGTACTTC. Amino acids: CASSSSPGQANSYEQYF.

This clone appeared once. The chain's CDR3 is CASSPQTGGDGYTF. CDR3 in DNA: TGTGCCAGCAGCCCACAGACAGGGGGGGATGGCTACACCTTC. The chain joins TRBV7-6 to TRBJ1-2; the match to TRBD1 covers 9 bases. Germline CDR1 SGHVS, CDR2 FNYEAQ. This CDR3 comprises 14 residues. The J segment lost 6 bases and the V segment lost 5 bases, leaving 7 bases of the junction unmatched.

The V gene is TRBV10-3, the J gene TRBJ1-4; 8 nucleotides line up with TRBD1. Germline CDR1 is ENHRY and CDR2 is SYGVKD. The CDR3 runs to 15 residues. After removal of 10 bases from V and 0 bases from J, the junction contained 7 bases not matched to a gene. The CDR3 bases are TGTGCCACCTGCGCGACAGGGGCAACTAATGAAAAACTGTTTTTT. Its translation: CATCATGATNEKLFF.

The V gene is TRBV7-3, the J gene TRBJ1-5; maybe TRBD1 (6 bases). The CDR3 sequence is 13 residues long. Between the trimmed V and J ends, which lost 5 bases and 5 bases, there was a span of 10 bases. Germline CDR1 reads SGHTA; CDR2 reads FQGTGA. CDR3 residues: CASSLNRDQPQHF. CDR3 DNA sequence: TGTGCCAGCAGCCTGAACAGGGATCAGCCCCAGCATTTT.

The chain joins TRBV4-1 to TRBJ2-7; D possibly corresponds to TRBD2 (6 bases). In germline, CDR1 is MGHRA, CDR2 YSYEKL. This CDR3 has 15 residues. The V and J ends lost 1 base and 7 bases respectively, with 17 bases between them. For the CDR3, the DNA is TGCGCCAGCAGCCAAGGGCGGGACGCCGCGGGAGAGCAGTACTTC. This gives the protein CASSQGRDAAGEQYF.

This clone was seen a few times. The gene calls are TRBV19 and TRBJ2-2, with D possibly being TRBD1 (6 bases). The germline V and J ends were trimmed by 3 bases and 7 bases, with 12 bases remaining between them. CDR3 size: 14 residues. CDR1 and CDR2 from the germline V gene are LNHDA and SQIVND (reference sequence). CDR3 DNA sequence: TGTGCCAGTAGTATCGACAGGAACGGCGGGGAGCTGTTTTTT. This codes for CASSIDRNGGELFF.

The V and J genes are TRBV6-5 and TRBJ2-5, with D tentatively TRBD2 (6 bases). The germline V and J ends were trimmed by 6 bases and 1 base, with 9 bases remaining between them. This CDR3 is 13 amino acids long. Germline lookup yields CDR1 MNHEY and CDR2 SVGAGI. CDR3 amino acids: CASRAGLQETQYF. The CDR3 DNA follows: TGTGCCAGCAGGGCGGGACTCCAAGAGACCCAGTACTTC.

The chain recombines TRBV12-5 with TRBJ1-1; D is unclear. The CDR3 length is 16 residues. The V and J ends lost 1 base and 4 bases respectively, with 16 bases between them. Germline V gene lookup returns CDR1 LGHNT and CDR2 FRNRAP. The DNA for the CDR3 is TGTGCTAGTGGTTTGGCCCCGACGGGGATCGGCACTGAAGCTTTCTTT. Translating it yields CASGLAPTGIGTEAFF.